The 10 T cell receptor beta chains below come from one sample, sequenced in a study of a mutant IDH1 vaccine in newly diagnosed glioma. Generated by immunoSEQ multiplex PCR, the TCRdb table keeps only in-frame clones and is missing some. The data show nearly 50,000 clones, 86% seen once. Time point reported: baseline, week 1 (first vaccination visit). The treatment was: pre-vaccination baseline after standard-of-care therapy. Sample: PBMCs, taken from a glioma patient treated with radiotherapy, temozolomide or both. These receptors all stem from a middle-aged man with glioma.

This clone was picked up one time. The rearrangement links TRBV19 to TRBJ1-1; TRBD1 might be the D (6 bases). This CDR3 is 16 amino acids long. CDR1 and CDR2 from the germline V gene are LNHDA and SQIVND (reference sequence). V was shortened by 0 bases and J by 1 base, with 12 bases between the two germline ends. CDR3 region: CASSIDRTGRNTEAFF. The CDR3, as DNA: TGTGCCAGTAGTATAGATCGAACAGGGAGGAACACTGAAGCTTTCTTT.

This chain joins TRBV7-3 and TRBJ2-3; D call uncertain. CDR3 size: 14 residues. Germline-derived CDR1 and CDR2 are SGHTA and FQGTGA. The V end lost 4 bases, the J end lost 1 base, and 9 bases lay between the germline ends. The CDR3 reads CASSYSLRTDTQYF. The DNA of the CDR3 is TGTGCCAGCAGCTACAGTCTCCGCACAGATACGCAGTATTTT.

The V and J genes are TRBV5-1 and TRBJ2-7; 8 nucleotides line up with TRBD1. V was pared by 4 bases and J by 5 bases, with 8 bases of the junction left unmatched. The germline V gene has CDR1 SGHRS and CDR2 YFSETQ. The CDR3 runs 14 residues. The CDR3 loop is CASSPQGAIHEQYF. CDR3 bases: TGCGCCAGCAGCCCCCAGGGGGCGATCCACGAGCAGTACTTC.

This clone was counted once. At one of its ends the junction is not consistent with the germline gene, which may arise from a read error. This rearrangement joins TRBV7-9 to TRBJ2-5; D gene uncertain. CDR3 length: 8 residues. Germline CDR1 reads SEHNR; CDR2 reads FQNEAQ (reference sequence). CDR3 residues: CASSLADF. DNA of the CDR3: TGTGCCAGCAGCTTGGCTGACTTC. The full variable domain, its missing parts supplied by reference TRBV7-9 and TRBJ2-5, is DTGVSQNPRHKITKRGQNVTFRCDPISEHNRLYWYRQTLGQGPEFLTYFQNEAQLEKSRLLSDRFSAERPKGSFSTLEIQRTEQGDSAMYLCASSLADFGPGTRLLVL.

The chain joins TRBV6-6 to TRBJ2-4; D call uncertain. V lost 2 bases and J lost 8, with 13 bases in between. The CDR3 has 14 amino acids. Germline V CDR1 and CDR2: MNHNY, SVGAGI (reference sequence). CDR3 bases: TGTGCCAGCAGTTACCAGGAGTCAAGGGACATTCAGTACTTC. Translation gives CASSYQESRDIQYF.

The rearrangement joins TRBV10-3 to TRBJ2-6; D is unresolved. The CDR3 runs 14 residues. Germline assignment: CDR1 ENHRY and CDR2 SYGVKD. Trimming cost V 3 bases and J 4 bases, with 7 bases left between them. The CDR3: CAISDAAGANVLTF. In DNA form, the CDR3 reads TGTGCCATCAGTGACGCGGCCGGGGCCAACGTCCTGACTTTC.

V gene TRBV7-8 combines with J gene TRBJ2-3, with 7 bases that match TRBD2. Germline V gives CDR1 SGHVS, CDR2 FQNEAQ. This CDR3 is 14 amino acids long. V gave up 8 bases and J gave up 3 bases; unmatched junction bases: 8. The CDR3 DNA is TGTGCCAGCTTTGCGGGAGCGCTGACAGATACGCAGTATTTT. It specifies CASFAGALTDTQYF.

The CDR3 loop is CASSRGTAMNTEAFF. The CDR3 bases are TGTGCCAGCTCACGCGGGACAGCAATGAACACTGAAGCTTTCTTT. The chain has TRBV18 and TRBJ1-1; 7 nucleotides line up with TRBD1. J was trimmed by 0 bases and V by 4 bases; bases with no gene match: 5. The length of the CDR3 is 15 residues. Germline lookup yields CDR1 KGHSH and CDR2 LQKENI. Full variable domain (rest looked up from reference TRBV18 and TRBJ1-1): NAGVMQNPRHLVRRRGQEARLRCSPMKGHSHVYWYRQLPEEGLKFMVYLQKENIIDESGMPKERFSAEFPKEGPSILRIQQVVRGDSAAYFCASSRGTAMNTEAFFGQGTRLTVV.

The V gene is TRBV10-3, the J gene TRBJ2-5, with 7 bases lining up with TRBD2. The CDR3 runs 15 residues. Per germline, CDR1 ENHRY and CDR2 SYGVKD. With V trimmed by 8 bases and J by 2 bases, 11 bases remained unmatched. CDR3 in amino acids: CAIRSGGDLQETQYF. The CDR3 DNA reads TGTGCCATCCGGAGTGGGGGGGATCTACAAGAGACCCAGTACTTC.

The CDR3 here is CAISEHSGAADQPQHF. The CDR3 DNA sequence: TGTGCCATCAGCGAGCATTCCGGGGCAGCGGATCAGCCCCAGCATTTT. V is TRBV10-3 and J is TRBJ1-5, with D maybe TRBD1 (5 bases). V was cut by 6 bases and J by 5 bases, with 20 bases left in between. Germline CDR1 and CDR2: ENHRY and SYGVKD. The length of the CDR3 is 16 residues.